The rows below give T cell receptor beta chains drawn from one sample of a study of prognosis after radiotherapy for stage I lung cancer. TCRdb itself ran the multiplex PCR reads through MiXCR, one entry per CDR3 protein. The profile shows 30,000 to 40,000 distinct CDR3 sequences, roughly a third of them singletons. The sequenced sample was PBMCs, obtained before or after stereotactic body radiation therapy (not recorded which). These receptors were collected from a donor of 50 years or more with non-small cell lung cancer. Both conserved end residues are part of each CDR3. Each record gives: CDR3 protein, CDR3 DNA, V gene, D gene, J gene, clone size. The D gene is left open where the match is weak. Not every row has a clone size; where given, it reads once, few, many or a size class.

CASSTPDREGKKLFF | TGCGCCAGCAGCACGCCTGACAGGGAGGGAAAAAAACTGTTTTTT | TRBV5-1 | TRBD1 | TRBJ1-4 | many
CSVAHRGYEQYF | TGCAGTGTTGCGCACAGGGGATACGAGCAGTACTTC | TRBV20-1 | TRBD1 | TRBJ2-7 | many
CSAGGELAGGKSYEQYF | TGCAGTGCTGGGGGAGAGCTAGCGGGGGGGAAGTCCTACGAGCAGTACTTC | TRBV20-1 | TRBD2 | TRBJ2-7 | .
CSANGLAGVPLGAGELFF | TGCAGTGCTAATGGACTAGCGGGGGTCCCCCTCGGGGCCGGTGAGCTGTTTTTT | TRBV20-1 | TRBD2 | TRBJ2-2 | .
CASRWAGTDEQFF | TGTGCCAGCCGTTGGGCGGGAACGGATGAGCAGTTCTTC | TRBV27 | . | TRBJ2-1 | medium-sized
CASSPLRASNTGELFF | TGTGCCAGCTCACCACTCCGTGCTTCGAACACCGGGGAGCTGTTTTTT | TRBV18 | . | TRBJ2-2 | many
CASSLQGEKLFF | TGTGCCAGCAGTTTACAGGGTGAAAAACTGTTTTTT | TRBV12-3/TRBV12-4 | . | TRBJ1-4 | many
CASSGGQGPYEQYF | TGTGCCAGTAGTGGAGGACAGGGGCCCTACGAGCAGTACTTC | TRBV19 | TRBD1 | TRBJ2-7 | many
CASSLERAGENEAFF | TGTGCCAGCAGCTTAGAGAGGGCAGGGGAGAATGAAGCTTTCTTT | TRBV7-2 | . | TRBJ1-1 | .
CASSLPGQGALDEQFF | TGTGCCAGCAGCTTACCGGGACAGGGGGCTCTAGATGAGCAGTTCTTC | TRBV7-8 | TRBD1 | TRBJ2-1 | few
CASSSRTSGTKNEQFF | TGTGCCAGCAGCTCCCGGACTAGCGGGACAAAAAATGAGCAGTTCTTC | TRBV9 | TRBD2 | TRBJ2-1 | many
CASSSRTVITDTQYF | TGTGCCAGCAGCTCTCGGACTGTAATCACAGATACGCAGTATTTT | TRBV7-9 | . | TRBJ2-3 | .
CASSPPPGGSKQFF | TGTGCCAGCAGCCCTCCCCCAGGGGGAAGTAAGCAGTTCTTC | TRBV27 | TRBD1 | TRBJ2-1 | many